A selection of T cell receptor beta chains follows, all from one sample in a study of blood T cell repertoires in COVID-19. Sequenced by immunoSEQ multiplex PCR; TCRdb stores in-frame clones only, minus some. The sample has about 150,000 clones, 80% seen once. Sample: peripheral blood. The receptors were sampled from a man aged 55-75 years with acute or convalescent COVID-19. The CDR3 runs from the conserved cysteine through the conserved F or W. D genes are given only for firm matches. The listing skips clone size in some rows; elsewhere it reads once, few, many or a size class.

d_call	v_call	clone_size	j_call	cdr3_length	cdr3_nt	cdr3_aa
-	TRBV4-3	once	TRBJ1-2	17	TGCGCCAGCAGCCAAGAAGGGGGAGGGGCAGCGGCCTATGGCTACACCTTC	CASSQEGGGAAAYGYTF
TRBD1	TRBV10-1	-	TRBJ1-1	14	TGCGCCAGCGGTTGGACAGGGCGGAACACTGAAGCTTTCTTT	CASGWTGRNTEAFF
-	TRBV29-1	-	TRBJ2-6	13	TGCAGCGTGAGGGTCTCTGGGGCCAACGTCCTGACTTTC	CSVRVSGANVLTF
-	TRBV19	-	TRBJ1-5	17	TGTGCCAGTAGTATGAGGGAACCCGTAGGGAGCAATCAGCCCCAGCATTTT	CASSMREPVGSNQPQHF
-	TRBV28	-	TRBJ2-1	11	TGTGCCAGCTGCGGTTACAATGAGCAGTTCTTC	CASCGYNEQFF
TRBD2	TRBV28	-	TRBJ2-1	15	TGTGCCAGCAGTTGGAGGGCTAGCGGACGACGCGGGCAGTTCTTC	CASSWRASGRRGQFF
TRBD1	TRBV11-3	few	TRBJ2-1	17	TGTGCCAGCAGCTTAGGTAGGTGGGACAGGGATGACAATGAGCAGTTCTTC	CASSLGRWDRDDNEQFF
TRBD1	TRBV30	-	TRBJ1-2	15	TGTGCCTGGAGACGAAACAGGGGGCCTGACTATGGCTACACCTTC	CAWRRNRGPDYGYTF
-	TRBV6-6	few	TRBJ1-1	12	TGTGCCAGCAGTTCACAGGACACTGAAGCTTTCTTT	CASSSQDTEAFF
-	TRBV6-2/TRBV6-3	-	TRBJ1-2	12	TGTGCCAGCAGTCTTGGGCTCTATGGCTACACCTTC	CASSLGLYGYTF
TRBD1	TRBV19	-	TRBJ1-2	15	TGTGCCAGTACCCTCGGGGGACAGGGACTCTTTGGCTACACCTTC	CASTLGGQGLFGYTF
-	TRBV12-3/TRBV12-4	-	TRBJ1-2	13	TGTGCCAGCGCCTTACGGGGGGGCTATGGCTACACCTTC	CASALRGGYGYTF
TRBD2	TRBV9	-	TRBJ2-1	16	TGTGCCAGCAGCGTAGGGGGGACGGGAGGGCAGAATGAGCAGTTCTTC	CASSVGGTGGQNEQFF
-	TRBV11-2	-	TRBJ2-7	15	TGTGCCAGCAGCTTAGACCGGGTGGATACCTACGAGCAGTACTTC	CASSLDRVDTYEQYF
TRBD2	TRBV3-1/TRBV3-2	-	TRBJ2-7	19	TGTGCCAGCAGCCGGTCTAGCGGGAGGACCTTTATGTTAACCTACGAGCAGTACTTC	CASSRSSGRTFMLTYEQYF
TRBD2	TRBV7-2	-	TRBJ2-1	17	TGTGCCAGCAGCTTAGCGTCCAGCGGGGGACCCTACAATGAGCAGTTCTTC	CASSLASSGGPYNEQFF
TRBD1	TRBV5-1	-	TRBJ2-7	15	TGCGCCAGCAGCCCTAGGGGGCACCTCGAGTCCGAGCAGTACTTC	CASSPRGHLESEQYF
-	TRBV6-5	-	TRBJ1-1	15	TGTGCCAGCAGTTACTCGGGCTCGCGAGCCACTGAAGCTTTCTTT	CASSYSGSRATEAFF
TRBD1	TRBV28	once	TRBJ1-5	15	TGTGCCAGCAGTTACAGGGGGCGAGGCAATCAGCCCCAGCATTTT	CASSYRGRGNQPQHF
-	TRBV5-6	-	TRBJ1-4	18	TGTGCCAGCAGCTTGGGGGCCCGGGCCAGGGGCCACAATGAAAAACTGTTTTTT	CASSLGARARGHNEKLFF
TRBD1	TRBV3-1/TRBV3-2	-	TRBJ2-2	15	TGTGCCAGCAGAAACACCGGGACAGGGGACGGGGAGCTGTTTTTT	CASRNTGTGDGELFF
-	TRBV5-4	-	TRBJ1-5	14	TGTGCCAGCAGACTACAGGGAAGCAATCAGCCCCAGCATTTT	CASRLQGSNQPQHF
TRBD1	TRBV30	-	TRBJ1-3	15	TGTGCCTGGATGCCAGGGGGCGCGAAGGGAAACACCATATATTTT	CAWMPGGAKGNTIYF
TRBD1	TRBV9	few	TRBJ1-4	15	TGTGCCAGCAGCGTACAGGGGGCCGCTAATGAAAAACTGTTTTTT	CASSVQGAANEKLFF
-	TRBV3-1/TRBV3-2	-	TRBJ2-3	14	TGTGCCAGCAGCTCGGAGGGCCGCGCAGATACGCAGTATTTT	CASSSEGRADTQYF
-	TRBV19	-	TRBJ2-5	14	TGTGCCAGTAGTATCTTCGCTGACTCAGAGACCCAGTACTTC	CASSIFADSETQYF
TRBD1	TRBV6-6	once	TRBJ1-1	16	TGTGCCAGCAGTTACTGGCAGGGGGTCTTGAACACTGAAGCTTTCTTT	CASSYWQGVLNTEAFF
TRBD1	TRBV5-1	-	TRBJ2-2	16	TGCGCCAGCAGGATGACCGGGACAGGAGACACCGGGGAGCTGTTTTTT	CASRMTGTGDTGELFF
TRBD2	TRBV11-2	-	TRBJ2-3	18	TGTGCCAGCAGCTTTGGTTTGGTAGCGGGAGGAGGTACAGATACGCAGTATTTT	CASSFGLVAGGGTDTQYF
-	TRBV5-3	-	TRBJ2-5	14	TGTGCCAGAAGCTTGTATTCGGGGCAAGAGACCCAGTACTTC	CARSLYSGQETQYF
-	TRBV7-3	-	TRBJ2-5	16	TGTGCCAGCAGCTTAAGGGCGGGGGCACTCGGAGAGACCCAGTACTTC	CASSLRAGALGETQYF
TRBD1	TRBV2	-	TRBJ1-6	14	TGTGCCAGCAGTCCCGGGACAGAAAATTCACCCCTCCACTTT	CASSPGTENSPLHF
TRBD1	TRBV7-2	-	TRBJ2-3	15	TGTGCCAGCAGCTCCGGGACAGGGTCCTGGGATACGCAGTATTTT	CASSSGTGSWDTQYF
-	TRBV3-1/TRBV3-2	few	TRBJ2-3	16	TGTGCCAGCAGCCCCAGGACAGCTCTTAGCACAGATACGCAGTATTTT	CASSPRTALSTDTQYF
-	TRBV5-1	-	TRBJ2-7	13	TGCGCCAGCAGACCAATAGCTGGGGCCGAGCAGTACTTC	CASRPIAGAEQYF
-	TRBV4-1	-	TRBJ1-4	14	TGCGCCAGCAGCCAAGTTACAGGGTATGAAAAACTGTTTTTT	CASSQVTGYEKLFF
-	TRBV19	once	TRBJ2-7	13	TGTGCCAGTAGTACGACCGCCGGGAGTGAGCAGTACTTC	CASSTTAGSEQYF
-	TRBV7-9	-	TRBJ1-3	19	TGTGCCAGCAGCTTCTCCTCGGGGTCCATGGATGCTTCTGGAAACACCATATATTTT	CASSFSSGSMDASGNTIYF
TRBD1	TRBV6-5	-	TRBJ2-6	15	TGTGCCAGCAGAACAGGGGAAGCAGGGGCCAACGTCCTGACTTTC	CASRTGEAGANVLTF
TRBD1	TRBV7-2	-	TRBJ1-5	14	TGTGCCAGCAGCGCGGGACAGGGTGGTCAGCCCCAGCATTTT	CASSAGQGGQPQHF
TRBD2	TRBV28	-	TRBJ2-1	16	TGTGCCAGCAGTTTACCCGGGAGGGTTGCCTACAATGAGCAGTTCTTC	CASSLPGRVAYNEQFF
TRBD1	TRBV29-1	few	TRBJ2-1	15	TGCAGCGCTCCCCCCGGGACAGGGGAATACAATGAGCAGTTCTTC	CSAPPGTGEYNEQFF
TRBD1	TRBV18	-	TRBJ2-7	14	TGTGCCAGCTCACCTGACAGGGGGATCTACGAGCAGTACTTC	CASSPDRGIYEQYF
-	TRBV7-2	-	TRBJ1-3	14	TGTGCCAGCAGCTTAGTCCCATCTGGAAACACCATATATTTT	CASSLVPSGNTIYF
-	TRBV4-1	-	TRBJ2-7	16	TGCGCCAGCAGCCAAGAGAAGGCGGGATACCGCTACGAGCAGTACTTC	CASSQEKAGYRYEQYF
-	TRBV28	few	TRBJ1-1	15	TGTGCCAGCAGTTTTCGGCCACCGAGGAGCGCTGAAGCTTTCTTT	CASSFRPPRSAEAFF
-	TRBV27	-	TRBJ2-7	15	TGTGCCAGCACCTATGCTGCTGGAGGGTCTTACGAGCAGTACTTC	CASTYAAGGSYEQYF
-	TRBV5-1	-	TRBJ2-7	14	TGCGCCAGCGGCAACGGCAGGGGTCTAAGCGAGCAGTACTTC	CASGNGRGLSEQYF
TRBD1	TRBV9	few	TRBJ1-4	17	TGTGCCAGCAGCGACGACCGGGACAGGGCAGGGAATGAAAAACTGTTTTTT	CASSDDRDRAGNEKLFF
TRBD1	TRBV29-1	-	TRBJ2-1	13	TGCAGCACCCGGGACAGTGCCTACAATGAGCAGTTCTTC	CSTRDSAYNEQFF
-	TRBV5-4	-	TRBJ2-5	15	TGTGCCAGCAGGTTGACAGGTTCTGCTAGGGAGACCCAGTACTTC	CASRLTGSARETQYF
TRBD2	TRBV29-1	-	TRBJ2-3	13	TGCAGCGTTGACCGGACTAGCGGGAGTACGCAGTATTTT	CSVDRTSGSTQYF
TRBD1	TRBV7-2	-	TRBJ2-5	13	TGTGCCAGCAGCTTAGAGAGGGGGCAGACCCAGTACTTC	CASSLERGQTQYF
TRBD2	TRBV18	-	TRBJ2-7	14	TGTGCCAGCTCACCTTCGGGGGGGGCCTACGAGCAGTACTTC	CASSPSGGAYEQYF
TRBD1	TRBV28	-	TRBJ1-2	15	TGTGCCAGCAGTTTTGGGGATCGACAGGGATGGGGCTACACCTTC	CASSFGDRQGWGYTF
-	TRBV4-2	-	TRBJ2-3	12	TGTGCCAGCAGCCAAGGGTCAGGGACGCAGTATTTT	CASSQGSGTQYF
-	TRBV6-5	-	TRBJ1-6	15	TGTGCCAGCAGTTACGGAACAGGGAGGGTTTCACCCCTCCACTTT	CASSYGTGRVSPLHF
-	TRBV18	-	TRBJ1-1	14	TGTGCCAGCTCCACCGCGACAGAGAACACTGAAGCTTTCTTT	CASSTATENTEAFF